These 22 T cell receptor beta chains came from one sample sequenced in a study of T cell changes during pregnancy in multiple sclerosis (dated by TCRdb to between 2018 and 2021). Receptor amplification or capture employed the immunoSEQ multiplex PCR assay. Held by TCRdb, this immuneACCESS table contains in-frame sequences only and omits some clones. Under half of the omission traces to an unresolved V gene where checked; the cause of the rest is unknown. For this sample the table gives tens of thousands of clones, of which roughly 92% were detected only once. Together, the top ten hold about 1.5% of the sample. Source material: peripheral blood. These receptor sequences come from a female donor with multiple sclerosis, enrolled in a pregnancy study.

CDR3 bases: TGTGCCAGCAGCTTGGAGGGAAACACCGGGGAGCTGTTTTTT. Its protein product is CASSLEGNTGELFF. The chain uses TRBV5-4 and TRBJ2-2; D gene uncertain. From germline, CDR1 is SGHNT and CDR2 YYREEE (reference sequence). Trimming took 0 bases from V and 2 from J, leaving 5 bases between them. The CDR3 has 14 amino acids.

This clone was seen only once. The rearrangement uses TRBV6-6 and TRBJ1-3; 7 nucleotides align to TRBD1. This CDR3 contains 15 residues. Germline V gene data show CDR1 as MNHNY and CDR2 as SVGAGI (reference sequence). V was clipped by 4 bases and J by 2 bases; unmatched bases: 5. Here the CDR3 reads CASSFTGAPGNTIYF. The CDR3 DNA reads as TGTGCCAGCAGTTTCACAGGGGCTCCTGGAAACACCATATATTTT.

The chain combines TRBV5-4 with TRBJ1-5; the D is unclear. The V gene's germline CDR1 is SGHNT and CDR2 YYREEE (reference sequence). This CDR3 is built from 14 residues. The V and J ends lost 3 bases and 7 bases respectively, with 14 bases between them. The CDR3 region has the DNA TGTGCCAGCAGCTCAGGCCCCGTGGGACAGCCCCAGCATTTT. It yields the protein CASSSGPVGQPQHF.

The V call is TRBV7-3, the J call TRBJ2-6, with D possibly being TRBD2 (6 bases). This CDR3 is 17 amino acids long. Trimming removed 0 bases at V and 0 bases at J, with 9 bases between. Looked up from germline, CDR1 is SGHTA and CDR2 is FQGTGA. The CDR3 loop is CASSLTGTVSGANVLTF. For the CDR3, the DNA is TGTGCCAGCAGCTTAACGGGGACTGTCTCTGGGGCCAACGTCCTGACTTTC.

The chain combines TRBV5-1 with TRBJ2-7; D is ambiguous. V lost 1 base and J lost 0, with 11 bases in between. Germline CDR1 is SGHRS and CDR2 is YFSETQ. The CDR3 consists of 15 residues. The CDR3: CASSLMSTSSYEQYF. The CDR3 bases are TGCGCCAGCAGCTTGATGTCGACCAGCTCCTACGAGCAGTACTTC.

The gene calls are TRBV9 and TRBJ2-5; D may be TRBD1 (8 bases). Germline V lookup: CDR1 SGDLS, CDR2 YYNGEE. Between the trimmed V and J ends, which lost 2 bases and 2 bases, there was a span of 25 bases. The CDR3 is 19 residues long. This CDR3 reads CASSVSGGVGGRRQETQYF. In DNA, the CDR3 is TGTGCCAGCAGCGTTTCAGGGGGCGTAGGCGGGAGAAGACAAGAGACCCAGTACTTC.

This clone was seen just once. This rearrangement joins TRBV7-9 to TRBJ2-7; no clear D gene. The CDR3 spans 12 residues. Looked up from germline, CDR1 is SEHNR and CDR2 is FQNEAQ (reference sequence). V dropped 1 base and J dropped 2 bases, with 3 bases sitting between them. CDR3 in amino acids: CASSLVPYEQYF. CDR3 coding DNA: TGTGCCAGCAGCTTAGTACCCTACGAGCAGTACTTC.

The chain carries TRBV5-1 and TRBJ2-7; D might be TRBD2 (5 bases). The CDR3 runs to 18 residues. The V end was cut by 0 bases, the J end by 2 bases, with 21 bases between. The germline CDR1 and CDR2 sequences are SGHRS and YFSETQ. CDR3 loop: CASSLERLTPIFAYEQYF. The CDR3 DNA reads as TGCGCCAGCAGCTTGGAGAGACTAACGCCTATTTTTGCCTACGAGCAGTACTTC. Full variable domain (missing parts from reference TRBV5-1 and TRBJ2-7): KAGVTQTPRYLIKTRGQQVTLSCSPISGHRSVSWYQQTPGQGLQFLFEYFSETQRNKGNFPGRFSGRQFSNSRSEMNVSTLELGDSALYLCASSLERLTPIFAYEQYFGPGTRLTVT.

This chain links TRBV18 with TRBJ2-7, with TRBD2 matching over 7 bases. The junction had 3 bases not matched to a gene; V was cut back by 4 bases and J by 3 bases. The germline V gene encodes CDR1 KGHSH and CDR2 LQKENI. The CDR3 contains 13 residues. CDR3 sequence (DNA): TGTGCCAGCTCACGGGAGGGGAACTACGAGCAGTACTTC. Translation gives CASSREGNYEQYF. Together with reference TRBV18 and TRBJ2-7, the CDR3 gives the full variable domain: NAGVMQNPRHLVRRRGQEARLRCSPMKGHSHVYWYRQLPEEGLKFMVYLQKENIIDESGMPKERFSAEFPKEGPSILRIQQVVRGDSAAYFCASSREGNYEQYFGPGTRLTVT.

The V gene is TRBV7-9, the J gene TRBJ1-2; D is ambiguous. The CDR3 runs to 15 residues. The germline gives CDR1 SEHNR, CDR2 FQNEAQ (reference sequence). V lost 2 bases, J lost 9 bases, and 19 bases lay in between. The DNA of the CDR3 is TGTGCCAGCAGCTTACGAGGAAGATCGTCTCGGAGCTACACCTTC. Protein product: CASSLRGRSSRSYTF.

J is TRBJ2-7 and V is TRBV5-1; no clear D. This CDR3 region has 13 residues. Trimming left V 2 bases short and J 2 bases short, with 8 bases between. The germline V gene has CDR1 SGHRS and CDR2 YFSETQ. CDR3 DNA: TGCGCCAGCAGCTTCCGGATTCCCTACGAGCAGTACTTC. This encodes CASSFRIPYEQYF.

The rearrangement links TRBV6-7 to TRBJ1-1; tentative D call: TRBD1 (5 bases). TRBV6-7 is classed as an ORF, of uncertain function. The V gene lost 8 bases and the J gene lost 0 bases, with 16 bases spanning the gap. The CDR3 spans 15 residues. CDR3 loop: CASGPTVPMNTEAFF. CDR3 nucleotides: TGTGCCAGCGGACCGACAGTCCCAATGAACACTGAAGCTTTCTTT.

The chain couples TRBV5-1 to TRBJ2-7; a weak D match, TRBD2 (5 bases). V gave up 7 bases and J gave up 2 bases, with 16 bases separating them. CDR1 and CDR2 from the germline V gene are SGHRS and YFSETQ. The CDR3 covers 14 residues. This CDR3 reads CASCWGAEPYEQYF. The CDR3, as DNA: TGCGCCAGCTGTTGGGGAGCGGAACCCTACGAGCAGTACTTC.

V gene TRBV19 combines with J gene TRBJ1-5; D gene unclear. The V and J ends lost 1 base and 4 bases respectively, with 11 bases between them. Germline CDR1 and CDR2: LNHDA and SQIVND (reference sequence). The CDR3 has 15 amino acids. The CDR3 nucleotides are TGTGCCAGTAGTATAGTTAGGGAGAGAAATCAGCCCCAGCATTTT. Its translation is CASSIVRERNQPQHF.

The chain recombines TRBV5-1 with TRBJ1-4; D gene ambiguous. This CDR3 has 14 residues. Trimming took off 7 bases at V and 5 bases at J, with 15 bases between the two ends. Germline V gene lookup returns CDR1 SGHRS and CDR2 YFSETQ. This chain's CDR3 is CASSSGGNNEKLFF. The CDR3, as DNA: TGCGCCAGCTCATCCGGTGGCAACAATGAAAAACTGTTTTTT.

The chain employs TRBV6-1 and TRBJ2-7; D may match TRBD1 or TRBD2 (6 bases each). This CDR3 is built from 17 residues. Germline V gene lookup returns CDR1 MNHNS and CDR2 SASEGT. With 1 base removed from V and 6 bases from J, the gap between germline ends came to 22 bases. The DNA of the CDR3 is TGTGCCAGCAGTGAAGGTTCCGGGGGCGCCGGTTTCCCCGAGCAGTACTTC. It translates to CASSEGSGGAGFPEQYF.

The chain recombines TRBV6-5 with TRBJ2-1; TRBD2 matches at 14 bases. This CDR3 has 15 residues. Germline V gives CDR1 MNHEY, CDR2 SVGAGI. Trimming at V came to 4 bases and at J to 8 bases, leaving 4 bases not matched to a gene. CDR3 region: CASSSGTSGSDEQFF. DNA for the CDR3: TGTGCCAGCAGTTCCGGGACTAGCGGGAGCGATGAGCAGTTCTTC.

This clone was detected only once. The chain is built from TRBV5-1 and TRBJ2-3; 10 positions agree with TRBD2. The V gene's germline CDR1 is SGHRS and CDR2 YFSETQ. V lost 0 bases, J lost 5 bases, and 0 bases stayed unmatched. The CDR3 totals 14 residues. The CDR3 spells CASSLGLAGDTQYF. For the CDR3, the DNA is TGCGCCAGCAGCTTGGGACTAGCGGGAGATACGCAGTATTTT. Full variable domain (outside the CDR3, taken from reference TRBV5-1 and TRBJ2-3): KAGVTQTPRYLIKTRGQQVTLSCSPISGHRSVSWYQQTPGQGLQFLFEYFSETQRNKGNFPGRFSGRQFSNSRSEMNVSTLELGDSALYLCASSLGLAGDTQYFGPGTRLTVL.

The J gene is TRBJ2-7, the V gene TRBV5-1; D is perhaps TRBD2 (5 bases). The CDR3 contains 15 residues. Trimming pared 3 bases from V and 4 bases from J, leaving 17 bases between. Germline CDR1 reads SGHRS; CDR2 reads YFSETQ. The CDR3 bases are TGCGCCAGCAGCTCCACGACCGGGGTTTGGTACGAGCAGTACTTC. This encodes CASSSTTGVWYEQYF. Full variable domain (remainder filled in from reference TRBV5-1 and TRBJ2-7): KAGVTQTPRYLIKTRGQQVTLSCSPISGHRSVSWYQQTPGQGLQFLFEYFSETQRNKGNFPGRFSGRQFSNSRSEMNVSTLELGDSALYLCASSSTTGVWYEQYFGPGTRLTVT.

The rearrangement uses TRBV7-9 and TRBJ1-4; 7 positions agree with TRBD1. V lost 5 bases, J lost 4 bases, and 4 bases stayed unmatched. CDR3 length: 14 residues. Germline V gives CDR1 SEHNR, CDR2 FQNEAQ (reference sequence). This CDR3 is CASSTGTDNEKLFF. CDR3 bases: TGTGCCAGCAGCACCGGGACAGATAATGAAAAACTGTTTTTT. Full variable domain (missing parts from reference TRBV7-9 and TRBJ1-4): DTGVSQNPRHKITKRGQNVTFRCDPISEHNRLYWYRQTLGQGPEFLTYFQNEAQLEKSRLLSDRFSAERPKGSFSTLEIQRTEQGDSAMYLCASSTGTDNEKLFFGSGTQLSVL.

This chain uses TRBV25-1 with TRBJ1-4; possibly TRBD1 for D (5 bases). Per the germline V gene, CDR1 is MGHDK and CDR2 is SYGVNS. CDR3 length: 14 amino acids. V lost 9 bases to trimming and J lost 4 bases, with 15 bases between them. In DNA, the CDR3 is TGTGCCAGTACTAGGGGCTTCGGTAATGAAAAACTGTTTTTT. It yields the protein CASTRGFGNEKLFF.

In DNA, the CDR3 is TGCGCCAGCAGTGAAGGAGGGAGGGAGACCCAGTACTTC. As protein: CASSEGGRETQYF. V gene TRBV10-2 combines with J gene TRBJ2-5, with D perhaps matching TRBD2 (6 bases). This CDR3 has 13 residues. The V gene lost 3 bases and the J gene lost 5 bases, with 10 bases spanning the gap. In germline, CDR1 is WSHSY, CDR2 SAAADI.